The rows below give T cell receptor beta chains drawn from one sample of a study of naive and memory T cell subsets. TCRdb reprocessed the UMI-ligation and nested PCR reads via MiXCR and lists one record per CDR3 protein. The repertoire holds 85,000 or so distinct CDR3 sequences, with 9% to 9.5% as singletons. The sample taken for sequencing was naive CD8+ T cells from blood. All receptors come from a human donor in good health. Each CDR3 is given with its conserved first and last residue. The order of the fields is V gene, clone size, J gene, CDR3 length, D gene, CDR3 DNA, CDR3 protein. D genes are given only for firm matches. The size of a clone is reported for some rows only, either as once, few or many, or as a class for expanded clones.

>TRBV27|-|TRBJ2-7|17|TRBD2
TGTGCCAGCAGTTTTGCCTTAAGGGAGGGCCCATCCTACGAGCAGTACTTC
CASSFALREGPSYEQYF
>TRBV7-8|many|TRBJ1-4|17|-
TGTGCCAGCAGCTCTCGGGATATGGGGGAAACTAATGAAAAACTGTTTTTT
CASSSRDMGETNEKLFF
>TRBV5-1|many|TRBJ2-2|15|-
TGCGCCAGCAGCTTGCGAAAGGGAGACACCGGGGAGCTGTTTTTT
CASSLRKGDTGELFF
>TRBV28|many|TRBJ2-7|13|-
TGTGCCAGCAGAGGACAGAGCTCCTACGAGCAGTACTTC
CASRGQSSYEQYF
>TRBV29-1|-|TRBJ2-1|14|TRBD2
TGCAGCGTTGAAATAGCGGGAGGGTTCTATGAGCAGTTCTTC
CSVEIAGGFYEQFF
>TRBV28|-|TRBJ1-1|17|-
TGTGCCAGCGGTCAATACGGGACACCGGATATGAACACTGAAGCTTTCTTT
CASGQYGTPDMNTEAFF
>TRBV4-1|many|TRBJ2-5|17|TRBD2
TGCGCCAGCAGCCACCCTGACATAGCGGGAGTAGAAGAGACCCAGTACTTC
CASSHPDIAGVEETQYF
>TRBV9|many|TRBJ2-1|16|TRBD2
TGTGCCAGCAGCCCGCTCCGGGCGGGAGCTCAGTATGAGCAGTTCTTC
CASSPLRAGAQYEQFF
>TRBV6-5|many|TRBJ1-1|12|-
TGTGCCAGCAGGCACGGGAGACTTGAAGCTTTCTTT
CASRHGRLEAFF
>TRBV28|many|TRBJ2-7|15|-
TGTGCCAGCAGTTTATCCGAGACTGTATCCTACGAGCAGTACTTC
CASSLSETVSYEQYF
>TRBV25-1|-|TRBJ2-7|16|-
TGTGCCAGCAGTGATAGCCGGGGCTACCCGGCCTACGAGCAGTACTTC
CASSDSRGYPAYEQYF
>TRBV4-3|once|TRBJ2-3|15|TRBD1
TGCGCCAGCAGCCAACGACAGGGGGCTAGAGATACGCAGTATTTT
CASSQRQGARDTQYF
>TRBV27|-|TRBJ1-1|12|-
TGTGCCAGCAGTCACCCCGGGACTGAAGCTTTCTTT
CASSHPGTEAFF
>TRBV7-8|few|TRBJ2-1|15|TRBD2
TGTGCCAGCAGCAAGACTAGCGGGTACTACAATGAGCAGTTCTTC
CASSKTSGYYNEQFF
>TRBV6-2/TRBV6-3|-|TRBJ2-7|13|TRBD1
TGTGCCAGCAGTGCGGACAGGGGATACGAGCAGTACTTC
CASSADRGYEQYF
>TRBV12-5|many|TRBJ2-7|16|-
TGTGCTAGTGGTTCTACGCTAGCACCCAGCTCCTACGAGCAGTACTTC
CASGSTLAPSSYEQYF
>TRBV27|few|TRBJ2-7|15|TRBD2
TGTGCCAGCACTGGGACTAGCGGAAACTCCTACGAGCAGTACTTC
CASTGTSGNSYEQYF
>TRBV7-9|-|TRBJ2-4|11|TRBD2
TGTGCCAGCAGCCCGGGGGGTATTCAGTACTTC
CASSPGGIQYF
>TRBV3-1|-|TRBJ2-2|16|TRBD1
TGTGCCAGCGCTAGAACAGGGGGCGCGGACACCGGGGAGCTGTTTTTT
CASARTGGADTGELFF
>TRBV7-9|many|TRBJ2-5|13|-
TGTGCCAGCACGAGCCGTGGCGAAGAGACCCAGTACTTC
CASTSRGEETQYF
>TRBV29-1|few|TRBJ1-4|14|-
TGCAGCGTTACCCACGGGGGATACCATGAAAAACTGTTTTTT
CSVTHGGYHEKLFF
>TRBV6-6|few|TRBJ2-7|15|TRBD1
TGTGCCAGCAATTACCGGGACAGGCACTCCTACGAGCAGTACTTC
CASNYRDRHSYEQYF
>TRBV7-9|few|TRBJ1-1|15|-
TGTGCCAGCAGCTCCCCAATGAACGAGGGCACCGAAGCTTTCTTT
CASSSPMNEGTEAFF
>TRBV15|many|TRBJ1-2|13|TRBD1
TGTGCCACCAGCAGTGGACAGGGTCCTGGCTACACCTTC
CATSSGQGPGYTF
>TRBV12-3/TRBV12-4|few|TRBJ1-4|15|-
TGTGCCAGCAGGTTCAACAGGGAAGCTAATGAAAAACTGTTTTTT
CASRFNREANEKLFF
>TRBV4-3|-|TRBJ2-7|13|-
TGCGCCAGCAGCCAGACCCTCGCCTACGAGCAGTACTTC
CASSQTLAYEQYF
>TRBV6-5|many|TRBJ2-3|14|-
TGTGCCAGCAGTGCGAGGGAGAGCACAGATACGCAGTATTTT
CASSARESTDTQYF
>TRBV7-9|-|TRBJ2-7|13|TRBD1
TGTGCCAGCAGCTTGTTACAGGGGTTTGAGCAGTACTTC
CASSLLQGFEQYF
>TRBV5-6|many|TRBJ2-1|15|-
TGTGCCAGCAGCTTGAGGGACACCCGCGCCCATGAGCAGTTCTTC
CASSLRDTRAHEQFF
>TRBV5-1|-|TRBJ2-7|13|-
TGCGCCAGCAGCTTGGGAAGTGGGGCGGTGCAGTACTTC
CASSLGSGAVQYF
>TRBV25-1|-|TRBJ1-2|11|-
TGTGCCAGCAGTGTTTATTATGGCTACACCTTC
CASSVYYGYTF
>TRBV20-1|-|TRBJ2-1|13|TRBD2
TGCAGTGCCAGGGAAGCGGGGTACAATGAGCAGTTCTTC
CSAREAGYNEQFF
>TRBV2|few|TRBJ2-7|15|TRBD2
TGTGCCAGCAGTGAGGGGACTAGAGCCCCCTACGAGCAGTACTTC
CASSEGTRAPYEQYF
>TRBV6-6|many|TRBJ1-2|18|TRBD1
TGTGCCAGCATCATGAGTGGGGTGGGCAGGGGGGCAGACTATGGCTACACCTTC
CASIMSGVGRGADYGYTF
>TRBV9|many|TRBJ1-1|14|-
TGTGCCAGCAGCCCATATGACCGAAACACTGAAGCTTTCTTT
CASSPYDRNTEAFF
>TRBV12-3/TRBV12-4|-|TRBJ2-7|19|TRBD2
TGTGCCAGCAGTTTGGCCTTAAGACTAGCGGGAGGGCCCCCCCACGAGCAGTACTTC
CASSLALRLAGGPPHEQYF
>TRBV19|many|TRBJ1-2|15|-
TGTGCCAGTACACTAATACAGGGCGGTAACTATGGCTACACCTTC
CASTLIQGGNYGYTF